This TCR beta chain was captured in a study of Graves' ophthalmopathy and Graves' hyperthyroidism. Findings and caveats of the study: The study's model predicted ophthalmopathy progression at about 71% sensitivity and 72.22% specificity.

TCR beta CDR3 amplification used RNA transcripts. HTBI primers were used in a first-round RT-PCR, which preceded a second-round multiplex PCR. TCRdb re-called the multiplex PCR reads with MiXCR, one entry per CDR3 protein. The sample lists around 670,000 distinct CDR3 sequences; roughly 40% were seen once. A word on this clonotype: Its antigen remains unidentified.

This receptor was taken from an adult man with Graves' ophthalmopathy. Sequenced material: peripheral blood.

CDR3 sequence reads: CSASRGVTGREGTEAFF. The CDR3, as DNA: TGCAGTGCTAGTCGCGGTGTGACAGGGAGGGAAGGGACTGAAGCTTTCTTT. The V call is TRBV20-1, the J call TRBJ1-1; 7 bases agree with TRBD1. V shed 3 bases, J shed 5 bases, and the junction held 18 bases outside the gene matches. CDR1 is DFQATT and CDR2 is SNEGSKA in the germline V gene (reference sequence). CDR3 length: 17 amino acids.